The 21 T cell receptor beta chains below come from one sample, sequenced in a study of blood T cell repertoires in COVID-19. TCRdb's copy holds only in-frame clones and misses some; the assay was immunoSEQ multiplex PCR. The sample has about 42,000 clones, approximately 73% seen once. The sample was peripheral blood. The receptors originated from an elderly man with acute or convalescent COVID-19.

The V call is TRBV6-1, the J call TRBJ2-7; TRBD1 is a possible D gene (5 bases). Trimming cost V 2 bases and J 3 bases, with 11 bases left between them. Germline values: CDR1 MNHNS, CDR2 SASEGT. This CDR3 contains 14 residues. The chain's CDR3 is CASSESGINYEQYF. CDR3 in DNA: TGTGCCAGCAGTGAATCAGGGATTAACTACGAGCAGTACTTC.

The CDR3 is CASSLEGAANYGYTF. The CDR3 region has the DNA TGTGCCAGCAGCTTAGAAGGGGCCGCTAACTATGGCTACACCTTC. This chain uses TRBV7-2 with TRBJ1-2, with D perhaps TRBD1 (5 bases). CDR1 is SGHTA, CDR2 FQGNSA, per germline. V lost 1 base and J lost 0, with 9 bases in between. CDR3 size: 15 residues.

V and J are TRBV6-1 and TRBJ2-5; 10 positions agree with TRBD1. V trimming: 2 bases; J trimming: 13 bases; junction bases outside the gene matches: 10. Looked up from germline, CDR1 is MNHNS and CDR2 is SASEGT. The CDR3 runs to 14 residues. Written as DNA, the CDR3 is TGTGCCAGCAGTGAACGGGACAGGGGCGACGTCGGGTACTTC. Its protein product is CASSERDRGDVGYF.

The CDR3 DNA sequence: TGTGCCAGCAGAGTCTCCGGGACAGGCAATCAGCCCCAGCATTTT. It encodes CASRVSGTGNQPQHF. V is TRBV6-5 and J is TRBJ1-5; 7 positions match TRBD1. The germline V gene has CDR1 MNHEY and CDR2 SVGAGI. The CDR3 contains 15 residues. V trimming: 6 bases; J trimming: 2 bases; junction bases outside the gene matches: 7.

The genes are TRBV7-2 and TRBJ2-3; 9 positions agree with TRBD2. Germline CDR1 reads SGHTA; CDR2 reads FQGNSA. The CDR3 spans 12 residues. V shed 6 bases, J shed 14 bases, and the junction held 9 bases outside the gene matches. Written as DNA, the CDR3 is TGTGCCAGCAGTTCGACGGGACTAGCACTGTATTTT. Translation gives CASSSTGLALYF.

This clone is a singleton in its sample. The chain recombines TRBV6-5 with TRBJ2-1; a possible D gene is TRBD2 (5 bases). CDR1 is MNHEY and CDR2 is SVGAGI in the germline V gene. With 1 base removed from V and 8 bases from J, the gap between germline ends came to 15 bases. The CDR3 contains 15 residues. In nucleotides, the CDR3 is TGTGCCAGCAGTTACTACGCGGCCGGGATCGATGAGCAGTTCTTC. Its protein is CASSYYAAGIDEQFF.

V gene TRBV5-1 combines with J gene TRBJ1-1, with 8 bases lining up with TRBD1. Germline V gives CDR1 SGHRS, CDR2 YFSETQ. Losses at the gene ends were 4 bases for V and 3 bases for J; bases not matched to a gene: 2. This CDR3 has 13 amino acids. CDR3 coding DNA: TGCGCCAGCAGCCTGACAGGGGACACTGAAGCTTTCTTT. It is translated as CASSLTGDTEAFF.

This chain links TRBV9 with TRBJ2-1, with a possible D match to TRBD2 (6 bases). The CDR3 has 13 amino acids. Germline CDR1 is SGDLS and CDR2 is YYNGEE. V was pared by 3 bases and J by 3 bases, with 7 bases between. The CDR3 DNA reads as TGTGCCAGCAGCGCGACTAGCTACAATGAGCAGTTCTTC. This sequence encodes CASSATSYNEQFF.

The chain joins TRBV5-4 to TRBJ1-1; D ambiguous. The CDR3 has 13 residues. Trimming pared 0 bases from V and 4 bases from J, leaving 7 bases between. Germline CDR1 SGHNT, CDR2 YYREEE (reference sequence). Here the CDR3 reads CASSLVVGTEAFF. CDR3 coding DNA: TGTGCCAGCAGCTTGGTAGTTGGCACTGAAGCTTTCTTT. The entire variable domain, with the rest obtained from reference TRBV5-4 and TRBJ1-1, is as follows: ETGVTQSPTHLIKTRGQQVTLRCSSQSGHNTVSWYQQALGQGPQFIFQYYREEENGRGNFPPRFSGLQFPNYSSELNVNALELDDSALYLCASSLVVGTEAFFGQGTRLTVV.

J is TRBJ2-5 and V is TRBV28; D is possibly TRBD2 (6 bases). The CDR3 covers 14 residues. The germline V and J ends were trimmed by 5 bases and 4 bases, with 14 bases remaining between them. The germline CDR1 and CDR2 sequences are MDHEN and SYDVKM. CDR3 amino acids: CASSLTGAGETQYF. CDR3 nucleotides: TGTGCCAGCAGTCTCACAGGAGCGGGAGAGACCCAGTACTTC.

This clone was observed a few times. The chain uses TRBV3-1 (or the pseudogene TRBV3-2) and TRBJ1-2; tentative D call: TRBD1 (6 bases). The CDR3 spans 13 residues. Looked up from germline, CDR1 is LGHDT and CDR2 is YNNKEL (reference sequence). With 2 bases removed from V and 6 bases from J, the gap between germline ends came to 10 bases. CDR3 sequence reads: CASSQLTGDGYTF. As DNA, the CDR3 is TGTGCCAGCAGCCAATTGACAGGCGATGGCTACACCTTC.

The chain carries TRBV19 and TRBJ1-6, with 9 bases matching TRBD1. CDR1 and CDR2 from the germline V gene are LNHDA and SQIVND (reference sequence). Germline trimming cut 2 bases from V and 7 bases from J; bases unmatched to any gene: 3. The CDR3 is 15 amino acids. CDR3 bases: TGTGCCAGTAGTATACGGGACAGGGAAAATTCACCCCTCCACTTT. This encodes CASSIRDRENSPLHF.

The genes are TRBV5-4 and TRBJ2-2, with 10 bases lining up with TRBD2. The CDR3 contains 15 residues. Germline CDR1 is SGHNT and CDR2 is YYREEE (reference sequence). Germline trimming cut 1 base from V and 6 bases from J; bases unmatched to any gene: 3. CDR3 sequence reads: CASSLKSGGAGELFF. CDR3 DNA: TGTGCCAGCAGCTTGAAGAGCGGGGGGGCCGGGGAGCTGTTTTTT.

This clone was observed a handful of times. The chain combines TRBV11-2 with TRBJ2-4; 8 nucleotides align to TRBD2. The CDR3 loop spans 14 amino acids. Trimming removed 1 base from V and 8 bases from J; junction bases left unmatched: 4. Germline V gene lookup returns CDR1 SGHAT and CDR2 FQNNGV. Written as DNA, the CDR3 is TGTGCCAGCAGCTTAGGAACCGGGGGGGACATTCAGTACTTC. Residues: CASSLGTGGDIQYF.

This clone has just a few counts. The chain couples TRBV6-5 to TRBJ1-6, with TRBD1 matching over 7 bases. In germline, CDR1 is MNHEY, CDR2 SVGAGI. J was trimmed by 5 bases and V by 5 bases; bases with no gene match: 6. The CDR3 is made up of 15 amino acids. For the CDR3, the DNA is TGTGCCAGCAGTCCCAGGGGGTCTAATAATTCACCCCTCCACTTT. Its translation: CASSPRGSNNSPLHF.

The rearrangement uses TRBV5-6 and TRBJ1-1; a possible D gene is TRBD1 (6 bases). V was cut by 2 bases and J by 5 bases, with 16 bases left in between. The germline gives CDR1 SGHDT, CDR2 YYEEEE. The CDR3 totals 15 residues. The CDR3 protein is CASSLETGSGTEAFF. The CDR3 DNA reads TGTGCCAGCAGCTTAGAAACAGGGAGTGGGACTGAAGCTTTCTTT.

The chain employs TRBV4-1 and TRBJ1-1; a possible D gene is TRBD1 (5 bases). Trimming took 4 bases from V and 1 from J, leaving 10 bases between them. Germline CDR1 and CDR2: MGHRA and YSYEKL. There are 14 residues in the CDR3. The CDR3 DNA reads as TGCGCCAGCAGCCCTGGCAGGGCGAACACTGAAGCTTTCTTT. Protein sequence: CASSPGRANTEAFF.

The chain combines TRBV7-9 with TRBJ2-1; perhaps TRBD2 as D (6 bases). V shed 5 bases and J shed 8 bases, with 19 bases lying between them. This CDR3 comprises 15 residues. Per the germline V gene, CDR1 is SEHNR and CDR2 is FQNEAQ (reference sequence). The CDR3 nucleotides are TGTGCCAGCAGCCAAACTGTAGCGGCCTCGGATGAGCAGTTCTTC. This translates into CASSQTVAASDEQFF.

This clone was recorded a few times. As DNA, the CDR3 is TGTGCCAGCAGCTCGGGTGCCCCGGGACAGGGTGGCAATCAGCCCCAGCATTTT. This codes for CASSSGAPGQGGNQPQHF. The V and J genes are TRBV11-3 and TRBJ1-5, with TRBD1 identical over 9 bases. The CDR3 runs 18 residues. V shed 4 bases and J 2 bases; nucleotides not matched to a gene: 12. CDR1 and CDR2 from the germline V gene are SGHNT and YENEEA.

This clone has only one observation. This chain joins TRBV18 and TRBJ2-1; D perhaps matches TRBD2 (6 bases). V was clipped by 5 bases and J by 3 bases, with 8 bases between them. Germline V lookup: CDR1 KGHSH, CDR2 LQKENI. The CDR3 has 13 amino acids. DNA for the CDR3: TGTGCCAGCTCAGAGACTAGCTACAATGAGCAGTTCTTC. Translating it yields CASSETSYNEQFF.

This clone was seen only a few times. V is TRBV12-3 or TRBV12-4 and J is TRBJ1-3; 7 bases map to TRBD1. After removal of 6 bases from V and 8 bases from J, the junction contained 7 bases not matched to a gene. The CDR3 sequence is 13 residues long. CDR3 residues: CASSFDRAHTIYF. The DNA of the CDR3 is TGTGCCAGCAGCTTCGACAGGGCCCACACCATATATTTT.